Each of the 26 T cell receptor beta chains below was sequenced from the same sample in a study of blood T cell repertoires in COVID-19. The data were produced by immunoSEQ multiplex PCR, yet TCRdb's version contains in-frame clones alone and is incomplete. The table includes a few hundred thousand clones, about 90% detected once. The material sequenced was PBMCs or T cells enriched from blood (not recorded which). All receptors come from a woman aged 30 to 39 who had recovered from COVID-19.

The chain has TRBV5-6 and TRBJ2-7; weak D call: TRBD2 (7 bases). Trimming left V 4 bases short and J 5 bases short, with 13 bases between. The CDR3 is 13 amino acids. Per germline, CDR1 SGHDT and CDR2 YYEEEE. As DNA, the CDR3 is TGTGCCAGCAGCCAAGGGGGGGCCCACGAGCAGTACTTC. This translates into CASSQGGAHEQYF.

The chain carries TRBV29-1 and TRBJ1-1; D is possibly TRBD1 (6 bases). Germline CDR1 is SQVTM and CDR2 is ANQGSEA. V lost 6 bases and J 4 bases, leaving 15 bases between the germline ends. The CDR3 runs to 13 residues. Here the CDR3 reads CSVRKQGTTEAFF. CDR3 sequence (DNA): TGCAGCGTGAGGAAACAGGGAACCACTGAAGCTTTCTTT. The whole variable domain, filled in from reference TRBV29-1 and TRBJ1-1, reads SAVISQKPSRDICQRGTSLTIQCQVDSQVTMMFWYRQQPGQSLTLIATANQGSEATYESGFVIDKFPISRPNLTFSTLTVSNMSPEDSSIYLCSVRKQGTTEAFFGQGTRLTVV.

The chain is built from TRBV27 and TRBJ1-5; D uncertain. This CDR3 comprises 16 residues. CDR1 MNHEY and CDR2 SMNVEV come from the germline V gene (reference sequence). Trimming removed 4 bases at V and 4 bases at J, with 17 bases between. CDR3 bases: TGTGCCAGCAGTTCCCTAGTCGACGACGGGAATCAGCCCCAGCATTTT. This gives the protein CASSSLVDDGNQPQHF.

The chain couples TRBV6-5 to TRBJ2-1; TRBD2 matches 8 bases. The CDR3 is 12 amino acids. CDR1 is MNHEY and CDR2 is SVGAGI in the germline V gene. The V gene end was trimmed by 7 bases and the J gene end by 8 bases; junction bases not matched to a gene: 4. The DNA of the CDR3 is TGTGCCAGCACCCCGGGGGGGGATGAGCAGTTCTTC. Residues: CASTPGGDEQFF.

CDR3 residues: CASSATYAYEQYF. As DNA, the CDR3 is TGTGCCAGCAGCGCCACCTACGCCTACGAGCAGTACTTC. This chain connects TRBV2 to TRBJ2-7; unclear D gene. This CDR3 spans 13 amino acids. With 6 bases removed from V and 2 bases from J, the gap between germline ends came to 11 bases. Germline CDR1 SNHLY, CDR2 FYNNEI.

A note on this clone: Other DNA sequences of this sample code for an identical CDR3. The J gene is TRBJ1-5, the V gene TRBV28; tentatively, D is TRBD1 (5 bases). This CDR3 is 13 amino acids long. Per germline, CDR1 MDHEN and CDR2 SYDVKM. Trimming cost V 4 bases and J 4 bases, with 8 bases left between them. CDR3 DNA: TGTGCCAGCAGTTGGGGGGGGAATCAGCCCCAGCATTTT. Residues: CASSWGGNQPQHF.

The chain carries TRBV5-6 and TRBJ1-1; TRBD1 aligns across 7 bases. This CDR3 is 14 amino acids long. The V gene end was trimmed by 0 bases and the J gene end by 2 bases; junction bases not matched to a gene: 1. CDR1 and CDR2 (germline): SGHDT, YYEEEE. The chain's CDR3 is CASSLGTGNTEAFF. For the CDR3, the DNA is TGTGCCAGCAGCTTGGGGACAGGAAACACTGAAGCTTTCTTT.

The chain joins TRBV29-1 to TRBJ1-4; D gene uncertain. Germline-derived CDR1 and CDR2 are SQVTM and ANQGSEA. This CDR3 has 13 amino acids. The V end was cut by 6 bases, the J end by 6 bases, with 14 bases between. The CDR3 DNA is TGCAGCGTGGGAGGGCAGTCGGATGAAAAACTGTTTTTT. Amino acid sequence: CSVGGQSDEKLFF.

The chain uses TRBV5-1 and TRBJ2-1; the D gene is possibly TRBD1 (5 bases). Germline V gene data show CDR1 as SGHRS and CDR2 as YFSETQ. The CDR3 consists of 14 residues. The V end was cut by 8 bases, the J end by 3 bases, with 15 bases between. CDR3 protein: CASRGSTIYNEQFF. The CDR3 DNA is TGCGCCAGTAGGGGCTCCACAATCTACAATGAGCAGTTCTTC.

The sample holds one count of this clone. The J gene is TRBJ1-6, the V gene TRBV6-1, with a possible D match to TRBD1 (6 bases). Germline V gene sequence: CDR1 MNHNS, CDR2 SASEGT. The CDR3 contains 17 residues. The germline V and J ends were trimmed by 2 bases and 8 bases, with 19 bases remaining between them. The CDR3 DNA sequence: TGTGCCAGCAGTGAACGGGCTGGGACACCGGATTATTCACCCCTCCACTTT. Its translation: CASSERAGTPDYSPLHF.

Only one count was recorded for this clone. The chain recombines TRBV5-8 with TRBJ1-2; no clear D gene. Germline V gives CDR1 SGHTS, CDR2 YDEGEE. V lost 5 bases, J lost 8 bases, and 19 bases lay in between. CDR3 length: 14 residues. CDR3 residues: CASSRREEAGGYTF. CDR3 DNA: TGTGCCAGCAGTCGTAGAGAGGAAGCTGGGGGCTACACCTTC.

V is TRBV27 and J is TRBJ2-1, with 9 bases matching TRBD2. In germline, CDR1 is MNHEY, CDR2 SMNVEV (reference sequence). V lost 4 bases and J lost 0; bases outside the gene matches: 13. The CDR3 has 19 residues. CDR3 in DNA: TGTGCCAGCAGTTCGGCAGGGCTGATAGCGGGAGACTCCTACAATGAGCAGTTCTTC. It specifies CASSSAGLIAGDSYNEQFF.

This chain joins TRBV4-1 and TRBJ2-1; a weak D match, TRBD2 (5 bases). There are 15 residues in the CDR3. V lost 1 base to trimming and J lost 6 bases, with 13 bases between them. CDR1 is MGHRA and CDR2 is YSYEKL in the germline V gene. The CDR3 loop is CASSQVNTLANEQFF. The CDR3 DNA is TGCGCCAGCAGCCAAGTAAATACTCTAGCCAATGAGCAGTTCTTC.

The chain joins TRBV28 to TRBJ2-7, with TRBD2 matching 9 bases. The CDR3 totals 15 residues. In germline, CDR1 is MDHEN, CDR2 SYDVKM. The V and J ends lost 2 bases and 5 bases, in that order; junction bases with no gene match: 7. In DNA, the CDR3 is TGTGCCAGCAGTTTACCCCGCCTAGCGGGACACGAGCAGTACTTC. Its translation is CASSLPRLAGHEQYF.

The genes are TRBV27 and TRBJ2-7; 10 bases agree with TRBD2. The CDR3 consists of 14 residues. V lost 5 bases and J lost 2; bases outside the gene matches: 3. CDR1 and CDR2 from the germline V gene are MNHEY and SMNVEV (reference sequence). The CDR3 loop is CASSASGGAYEQYF. Written as DNA, the CDR3 is TGTGCCAGCAGTGCCAGCGGGGGGGCCTACGAGCAGTACTTC.

The V gene is TRBV5-4, the J gene TRBJ1-3; TRBD1 aligns across 9 bases. The CDR3 is made up of 17 amino acids. V shed 0 bases and J 2 bases; nucleotides not matched to a gene: 6. Germline V gives CDR1 SGHNT, CDR2 YYREEE (reference sequence). CDR3 amino acids: CASSLATGGTPGNTIYF. The DNA for the CDR3 is TGTGCCAGCAGCTTGGCGACAGGGGGTACTCCTGGAAACACCATATATTTT.

This rearrangement joins TRBV5-4 to TRBJ1-1; D possibly corresponds to TRBD1 (5 bases). The CDR3 runs 15 residues. CDR1 is SGHNT, CDR2 YYREEE, per germline (reference sequence). V lost 5 bases to trimming and J lost 0 bases, with 14 bases between them. In DNA, the CDR3 is TGTGCCAGCAGGTTAGATAACAGGTTGAACACTGAAGCTTTCTTT. Protein product: CASRLDNRLNTEAFF.

DNA of the CDR3: TGCGCCAGCAGCCCCTGGACAGAGGAAAAACTGTTTTTT. Translated, it gives CASSPWTEEKLFF. The rearrangement links TRBV4-1 to TRBJ1-4, with a weak D call TRBD1 (6 bases). With 4 bases removed from V and 8 bases from J, the gap between germline ends came to 11 bases. The CDR3 has 13 amino acids. Germline V gene sequence: CDR1 MGHRA, CDR2 YSYEKL.

DNA of the CDR3: TGTGCCAGCAGCCCGCAATGGGGGACAGGGGCCTATGGCTACACCTTC. The encoded protein is CASSPQWGTGAYGYTF. V gene TRBV14 combines with J gene TRBJ1-2, with 10 bases lining up with TRBD1. The CDR3 has 16 residues. The germline CDR1 and CDR2 sequences are SGHDN and FVKESK. The ends lost 4 bases at V and 4 bases at J; junction bases unmatched: 9.

A single count supports this clone. The rearrangement links TRBV28 to TRBJ1-4, with 7 positions matching TRBD1. V shed 7 bases, J shed 7 bases, and the junction held 6 bases outside the gene matches. Germline V lookup: CDR1 MDHEN, CDR2 SYDVKM. The CDR3 spans 13 residues. The CDR3 spells CASTNTGAEKLFF. CDR3 nucleotides: TGTGCCAGCACGAATACAGGGGCTGAAAAACTGTTTTTT. Combining the CDR3 with reference TRBV28 and TRBJ1-4 gives the whole variable domain DVKVTQSSRYLVKRTGEKVFLECVQDMDHENMFWYRQDPGLGLRLIYFSYDVKMKEKGDIPEGYSVSREKKERFSLILESASTNQTSMYLCASTNTGAEKLFFGSGTQLSVL.

V and J are TRBV6-5 and TRBJ1-1, with D uncertain. The CDR3 loop spans 11 amino acids. Germline lookup yields CDR1 MNHEY and CDR2 SVGAGI. The V end was cut by 6 bases, the J end by 3 bases, with 5 bases between. CDR3 sequence reads: CASREYTEAFF. The CDR3 nucleotides read TGTGCCAGCAGGGAGTACACTGAAGCTTTCTTT.

The chain uses TRBV3-1 (or the pseudogene TRBV3-2) and TRBJ1-4, with 9 bases matching TRBD1. V shed 7 bases, J shed 4 bases, and the junction held 7 bases outside the gene matches. The CDR3 contains 15 residues. Germline V lookup: CDR1 LGHDT, CDR2 YNNKEL (reference sequence). CDR3 sequence: CASTGGTGNNEKLFF. The DNA for the CDR3 is TGTGCCAGCACCGGAGGGACAGGGAATAATGAAAAACTGTTTTTT.

V is TRBV6-5 and J is TRBJ1-1; D perhaps matches TRBD1 (6 bases). The CDR3 length is 13 residues. V was trimmed by 6 bases and J by 7 bases, leaving 15 bases between them. Germline V gene sequence: CDR1 MNHEY, CDR2 SVGAGI. In DNA, the CDR3 is TGTGCCAGCAGCACCTCCCCAGGGGTTGAAGCTTTCTTT. This sequence encodes CASSTSPGVEAFF.

The gene calls are TRBV19 and TRBJ2-5, with 10 bases aligning to TRBD1. V lost 5 bases, J lost 3 bases, and 3 bases stayed unmatched. Germline V lookup: CDR1 LNHDA, CDR2 SQIVND (reference sequence). This CDR3 region has 14 residues. The chain's CDR3 is CASSVGTGEETQYF. DNA for the CDR3: TGTGCCAGTAGTGTCGGGACAGGGGAAGAGACCCAGTACTTC.

This sequence joins TRBV9 and TRBJ2-1, with D unclear. The CDR3 runs 14 residues. Germline assignment: CDR1 SGDLS and CDR2 YYNGEE. Trimming took 0 bases from V and 2 from J, leaving 6 bases between them. The CDR3 DNA sequence: TGTGCCAGCAGCGTAGTCGCGACCTACAATGAGCAGTTCTTC. It codes for CASSVVATYNEQFF.

The genes are TRBV10-2 and TRBJ2-2; TRBD1 aligns across 7 bases. Germline CDR1 WSHSY, CDR2 SAAADI. V lost 11 bases and J lost 1; bases outside the gene matches: 4. The CDR3 is made up of 13 amino acids. CDR3 sequence reads: CAVRDRNTGELFF. The CDR3 DNA sequence: TGCGCCGTAAGGGACAGGAACACCGGGGAGCTGTTTTTT.